These 27 T cell receptor beta chains were all obtained from the same sample, sequenced in a study of blood T cell repertoires in COVID-19. Sequencing used immunoSEQ multiplex PCR; TCRdb keeps in-frame clones, though not all of them. There are under 150,000 clones in the sample; approximately 90% occur only once, and almost 8.5% lies in the top ten. Specimen: peripheral blood. These receptors were taken from a woman in her 70s who had recovered from COVID-19.

The chain is built from TRBV3-1 (or the pseudogene TRBV3-2) and TRBJ2-7; TRBD1 matches 9 bases. The V gene's germline CDR1 is LGHDT and CDR2 YNNKEL (reference sequence). Unmatched junction bases numbered 6, after V lost 5 bases and J lost 1 base. The CDR3 is 15 amino acids. The CDR3 coding sequence is TGTGCCAGCAGCTCTTCCGGGACAGGGTCCTACGAGCAGTACTTC. Encoded protein: CASSSSGTGSYEQYF.

The genes are TRBV18 and TRBJ2-5; 9 bases map to TRBD1. Trimming took 4 bases from V and 5 from J; bases not matched to a gene: 5. The length of the CDR3 is 14 residues. Germline values: CDR1 KGHSH, CDR2 LQKENI. The CDR3 sequence is CASSRDRAEETQYF. The DNA for the CDR3 is TGTGCCAGCTCACGGGACAGGGCGGAGGAGACCCAGTACTTC.

The chain joins TRBV2 to TRBJ2-1, with 11 bases fitting TRBD1. Germline assignment: CDR1 SNHLY and CDR2 FYNNEI. Losses at the gene ends were 7 bases for V and 15 bases for J; bases not matched to a gene: 14. The CDR3 loop spans 14 amino acids. The CDR3 spells CASTSDRGLGFLFF. As DNA, the CDR3 is TGTGCCAGCACCTCGGACAGGGGGCTTGGTTTTCTGTTCTTC.

This chain links TRBV7-8 with TRBJ1-1; 9 bases match TRBD1. Germline trimming cut 5 bases from V and 10 bases from J; bases unmatched to any gene: 5. Germline CDR1 SGHVS, CDR2 FQNEAQ. The CDR3 totals 12 residues. In nucleotides, the CDR3 is TGTGCCAGCAGCCCCATACAGGGGGCAGCTTTCTTT. It translates to CASSPIQGAAFF. The whole variable domain, remainder taken from reference TRBV7-8 and TRBJ1-1, is GAGVSQSPRYKVAKRGQDVALRCDPISGHVSLFWYQQALGQGPEFLTYFQNEAQLDKSGLPSDRFFAERPEGSVSTLKIQRTQQEDSAVYLCASSPIQGAAFFGQGTRLTVV.

The J gene is TRBJ2-1, the V gene TRBV6-5, with D maybe TRBD2 (6 bases). V lost 4 bases, J lost 4 bases, and 8 bases lay in between. Germline loops: CDR1 MNHEY, CDR2 SVGAGI. The CDR3 covers 13 residues. The CDR3 sequence is CASSWRVYNEQFF. DNA for the CDR3: TGTGCCAGCAGTTGGAGGGTATACAATGAGCAGTTCTTC.

The chain employs TRBV4-1 and TRBJ1-2; TRBD1 matches 12 bases. Trimming took 4 bases from V and 6 from J; bases not matched to a gene: 12. The V gene's germline CDR1 is MGHRA and CDR2 YSYEKL. The CDR3 covers 17 residues. CDR3 nucleotide sequence: TGCGCCAGCAGCCGCCTGGGACAGGGGGCTACCTTCGATGGCTACACCTTC. This sequence encodes CASSRLGQGATFDGYTF.

V gene TRBV27 combines with J gene TRBJ2-3, with 8 bases aligning to TRBD1. The CDR3 totals 13 residues. Germline V gene lookup returns CDR1 MNHEY and CDR2 SMNVEV (reference sequence). V shed 7 bases, J shed 5 bases, and the junction held 5 bases outside the gene matches. The CDR3 spells CASMRQGQDTQYF. The CDR3, as DNA: TGTGCCAGCATGAGACAGGGGCAAGATACGCAGTATTTT.

This chain uses TRBV12-3 or TRBV12-4 with TRBJ2-1, with a tentative D call TRBD2 (5 bases). There are 11 residues in the CDR3. The V gene lost 7 bases and the J gene lost 11 bases, with 12 bases spanning the gap. The CDR3 region is CASIDPGKQFF. For the CDR3, the DNA is TGTGCCAGCATCGACCCCGGGAAGCAGTTCTTC.

This chain links TRBV27 with TRBJ1-1, with TRBD1 as a possible D gene (5 bases). Germline loops: CDR1 MNHEY, CDR2 SMNVEV (reference sequence). CDR3 length: 14 amino acids. With 2 bases removed from V and 5 bases from J, the gap between germline ends came to 12 bases. The CDR3 spells CASSLAEGRTEAFF. CDR3 bases: TGTGCCAGCAGTTTAGCCGAGGGGAGGACTGAAGCTTTCTTT.

This clone was seen more than once but under ten times. The chain couples TRBV9 to TRBJ2-2, with TRBD1 as a possible D gene (8 bases). The CDR3 length is 16 residues. V was clipped by 9 bases and J by 3 bases, with 21 bases between them. The germline gives CDR1 SGDLS, CDR2 YYNGEE. In DNA, the CDR3 is TGTGCCACCGGGACAGGAGTCGGACTAGACACCGGGGAGCTGTTTTTT. Amino acid sequence: CATGTGVGLDTGELFF.

The CDR3 reads CASSQAGQPNQPQHF. The DNA for the CDR3 is TGTGCCAGCAGCCAGGCGGGACAGCCCAATCAGCCCCAGCATTTT. This rearrangement joins TRBV4-2 to TRBJ1-5; 7 nucleotides match TRBD1. J was trimmed by 3 bases and V by 3 bases; bases with no gene match: 5. CDR3 size: 15 residues. CDR1 is LGHNA and CDR2 is YNFKEQ in the germline V gene.

The V call is TRBV7-2, the J call TRBJ2-3, with D maybe TRBD2 (5 bases). The CDR3 consists of 16 residues. The V gene lost 5 bases and the J gene lost 2 bases, with 17 bases spanning the gap. Germline CDR1 and CDR2: SGHTA and FQGNSA. CDR3 sequence (DNA): TGTGCCAGCAGCCCCTGGGCCGCGGGCCTCACAGATACGCAGTATTTT. Translation gives CASSPWAAGLTDTQYF.

The CDR3 loop is CAGSAPTNEKLFF. CDR3 bases: TGCGCTGGGAGCGCTCCAACTAATGAAAAACTGTTTTTT. V usage is TRBV23-1 and J usage is TRBJ1-4; unclear D gene. TRBV23-1 is annotated as an ORF whose role is uncertain. This CDR3 comprises 13 residues.

The rearrangement uses TRBV2 and TRBJ2-1; 8 positions agree with TRBD1. J gave up 9 bases and V 6 bases, and 4 bases lay outside the gene matches. Germline loops: CDR1 SNHLY, CDR2 FYNNEI. The CDR3 is made up of 12 amino acids. The CDR3 here is CASSPQGGEQFF. CDR3 nucleotide sequence: TGTGCCAGCAGCCCACAGGGGGGTGAGCAGTTCTTC. Full variable domain (rest looked up from reference TRBV2 and TRBJ2-1): EPEVTQTPSHQVTQMGQEVILRCVPISNHLYFYWYRQILGQKVEFLVSFYNNEISEKSEIFDDQFSVERPDGSNFTLKIRSTKLEDSAMYFCASSPQGGEQFFGPGTRLTVL.

V and J are TRBV7-9 and TRBJ2-5; D may be TRBD2 (5 bases). CDR1 is SEHNR, CDR2 FQNEAQ, per germline (reference sequence). V was pared by 7 bases and J by 1 base, with 16 bases between. This CDR3 is 15 amino acids long. CDR3 nucleotide sequence: TGTGCCAGCACCCCGCGGGCGGGTGTCCAAGAGACCCAGTACTTC. Its protein product is CASTPRAGVQETQYF.

The chain carries TRBV5-4 and TRBJ1-5, with D tentatively TRBD1 (6 bases). The CDR3 is 16 amino acids. V was cut by 4 bases and J by 7 bases, with 21 bases left in between. Germline assignment: CDR1 SGHNT and CDR2 YYREEE (reference sequence). In nucleotides, the CDR3 is TGTGCCAGCAGCGATAAACAGGGCAGGGTTTACCAGCCCCAGCATTTT. This gives the protein CASSDKQGRVYQPQHF.

This chain links TRBV5-1 with TRBJ2-7, with TRBD1 identical over 8 bases. The V segment lost 4 bases and the J segment 2 bases; nucleotides outside the gene matches: 8. Per germline, CDR1 SGHRS and CDR2 YFSETQ. This CDR3 region has 15 residues. The CDR3 loop is CASSPRQGSTYEQYF. The CDR3, as DNA: TGCGCCAGCAGCCCACGACAGGGGTCAACCTACGAGCAGTACTTC.

This chain connects TRBV10-3 to TRBJ1-2; 7 bases are shared with TRBD1. Looked up from germline, CDR1 is ENHRY and CDR2 is SYGVKD. CDR3 length: 13 amino acids. Trimming took 4 bases from V and 4 from J; bases not matched to a gene: 3. CDR3 amino acids: CAISGQGGYGYTF. The CDR3, as DNA: TGTGCCATCAGTGGCCAGGGGGGCTATGGCTACACCTTC.

This clone was seen once. The gene calls are TRBV9 and TRBJ1-4; no firm D call. Deletions cut 4 bases from V and 0 bases from J, with 10 bases between. This CDR3 comprises 15 residues. Germline CDR1 and CDR2: SGDLS and YYNGEE. In DNA form, the CDR3 reads TGTGCCAGCAGCCCCCAGGCTGCAACTAATGAAAAACTGTTTTTT. Translated, it gives CASSPQAATNEKLFF.

CDR3 amino acids: CASSFTTGKQFF. For the CDR3, the DNA is TGTGCCAGCAGCTTCACGACAGGGAAGCAGTTCTTC. V and J are TRBV12-3 or TRBV12-4 and TRBJ2-1; 7 nucleotides match TRBD1. Trimming removed 6 bases from V and 11 bases from J; junction bases left unmatched: 7. This CDR3 has 12 amino acids.

This chain links TRBV5-1 with TRBJ2-5; TRBD1 matches at 7 bases. Germline V gene lookup returns CDR1 SGHRS and CDR2 YFSETQ. The CDR3 is made up of 15 amino acids. The V and J ends lost 2 bases and 2 bases, in that order; junction bases with no gene match: 6. The CDR3 DNA follows: TGCGCCAGCAGCTTACAGGGGTCCCGACAAGAGACCCAGTACTTC. It yields the protein CASSLQGSRQETQYF. The full variable domain, with the rest looked up from reference TRBV5-1 and TRBJ2-5, is KAGVTQTPRYLIKTRGQQVTLSCSPISGHRSVSWYQQTPGQGLQFLFEYFSETQRNKGNFPGRFSGRQFSNSRSEMNVSTLELGDSALYLCASSLQGSRQETQYFGPGTRLLVL.

CDR3 nucleotides: TGCAGCGCCCGGGACTGGGGGACCCAGTACTTC. It translates to CSARDWGTQYF. The genes are TRBV29-1 and TRBJ2-5, with D tentatively TRBD2 (6 bases). The V end was cut by 7 bases, the J end by 7 bases, with 13 bases between. The CDR3 has 11 residues. Germline CDR1 is SQVTM and CDR2 is ANQGSEA.

V usage is TRBV19 and J usage is TRBJ2-6; 7 nucleotides align to TRBD2. The CDR3 totals 17 residues. The V gene's germline CDR1 is LNHDA and CDR2 SQIVND (reference sequence). Trimming took 4 bases from V and 1 from J; bases not matched to a gene: 7. Here the CDR3 DNA reads TGTGCCAGTAGTAACGGGAGACTAGCATCTGGGGCCAACGTCCTGACTTTC. This encodes CASSNGRLASGANVLTF.

Concerning this clone itself: At the DNA level, this CDR3 is encoded by other sequences in the same sample as well. V is TRBV12-3 or TRBV12-4 and J is TRBJ2-5; D ambiguous. Trimming pared 3 bases from V and 4 bases from J, leaving 3 bases between. There are 11 residues in the CDR3. CDR3 bases: TGTGCCAGCAGTTTTCGAGAGACCCAGTACTTC. It is translated as CASSFRETQYF.

The CDR3 reads CASSLEVAGGYEQYF. CDR3 bases: TGTGCCAGCAGCTTAGAAGTGGCGGGAGGGTACGAGCAGTACTTC. This rearrangement joins TRBV11-2 to TRBJ2-7, with TRBD2 identical over 9 bases. This CDR3 spans 15 amino acids. CDR1 and CDR2 (germline): SGHAT, FQNNGV. J was trimmed by 4 bases and V by 0 bases; bases with no gene match: 4.

The V and J genes are TRBV27 and TRBJ2-1; TRBD2 might be the D (7 bases). The germline V and J ends were trimmed by 3 bases and 7 bases, with 19 bases remaining between them. Per the germline V gene, CDR1 is MNHEY and CDR2 is SMNVEV (reference sequence). The CDR3 length is 16 residues. CDR3 loop: CASSFSALGGRNEQFF. CDR3 nucleotide sequence: TGTGCCAGCAGTTTCTCCGCCCTCGGGGGGCGGAATGAGCAGTTCTTC.

The gene calls are TRBV18 and TRBJ1-1; 8 nucleotides agree with TRBD1. Per germline, CDR1 KGHSH and CDR2 LQKENI. This CDR3 is 14 amino acids long. Germline trimming cut 5 bases from V and 0 bases from J; bases unmatched to any gene: 2. The CDR3 DNA is TGTGCCAGCTCAGGACAGGGCTTGAACACTGAAGCTTTCTTT. Amino acids: CASSGQGLNTEAFF.